Listed below are T cell receptor beta chains from one sample, sequenced in a study of beta chain features in type 1 diabetes. This table comes from immunoSEQ multiplex PCR, and its TCRdb copy is limited to in-frame clones, with some not included. The profile shows hundreds of thousands of clones, over 13% of them singletons. Sequenced input: naive CD4+ T cells from blood. The receptors were sampled from a man between 18 and 29 years old with type 1 diabetes. Both conserved end residues are part of each CDR3. The D gene is left open where the match is weak. Clone size is shown for a subset of rows, as once, few, many or a class of expanded clone.

J	D	size	length	V	CDR3	DNA
TRBJ2-6	-	-	15	TRBV5-1	CASSLTVSGANVLTF	TGCGCCAGCAGCCTGACAGTCTCTGGGGCCAACGTCCTGACTTTC
TRBJ2-2	-	-	14	TRBV27	CASKTEYSTGELFF	TGTGCCAGCAAAACAGAATATTCCACCGGGGAGCTGTTTTTT
TRBJ1-5	-	few	15	TRBV7-2	CASSLRAGNDQPQHF	TGTGCCAGCAGCTTAAGAGCGGGGAACGATCAGCCCCAGCATTTT
TRBJ1-5	-	-	18	TRBV4-1	CASSTITTGIRPNQPQHF	TGCGCCAGCAGCACGATAACAACAGGGATCAGACCCAATCAGCCCCAGCATTTT
TRBJ2-7	-	few	14	TRBV28	CASSLPQSSYEQYF	TGTGCCAGCAGTTTACCACAGAGCTCCTACGAGCAGTACTTC
TRBJ2-5	-	-	15	TRBV9	CASTPRGGLYETQYF	TGTGCCAGCACCCCCAGGGGAGGGCTGTATGAGACCCAGTACTTC
TRBJ2-1	TRBD1	few	13	TRBV5-4	CASSFNRGYEQFF	TGTGCCAGCAGCTTCAACAGGGGATATGAGCAGTTCTTC
TRBJ1-1	-	few	15	TRBV18	CASSPTEARNTEAFF	TGTGCCAGCTCACCAACGGAGGCCAGGAACACTGAAGCTTTCTTT
TRBJ1-1	-	-	16	TRBV4-1	CASSLKKWGEGTEAFF	TGCGCCAGCAGCCTAAAAAAGTGGGGGGAAGGCACTGAAGCTTTCTTT
TRBJ2-2	-	few	14	TRBV29-1	CSVGGRGNTGELFF	TGCAGCGTCGGAGGGCGGGGGAACACCGGGGAGCTGTTTTTT
TRBJ2-4	-	few	16	TRBV29-1	CSVEKGGDLAKNIQYF	TGCAGCGTTGAAAAAGGAGGGGACTTAGCCAAAAACATTCAGTACTTC
TRBJ2-3	TRBD2	few	18	TRBV15	CATSRGLAASISTDTQYF	TGTGCCACCAGCAGAGGACTAGCGGCTTCAATTAGCACAGATACGCAGTATTTT
TRBJ1-4	TRBD1	few	16	TRBV7-9	CASSPKTQGIGEKLFF	TGTGCCAGCAGCCCCAAAACACAGGGGATCGGAGAAAAACTGTTTTTT
TRBJ2-4	-	-	14	TRBV7-8	CASSLRGTGNIQYF	TGTGCCAGCAGCTTAAGAGGGACGGGAAACATTCAGTACTTC
TRBJ1-3	-	few	16	TRBV7-8	CASSLVGGNSGNTIYF	TGTGCCAGCAGCTTAGTAGGGGGGAACTCTGGAAACACCATATATTTT
TRBJ2-7	TRBD1	-	14	TRBV28	CASSSTRTGLEQYF	TGTGCCAGCAGTTCGACGAGGACAGGCTTGGAGCAGTACTTC